A single sample is the source of the 13 T cell receptor beta chains below, sequenced in a study of blood T cell repertoires in COVID-19. The repertoire was sequenced with immunoSEQ multiplex PCR; TCRdb's copy has only in-frame clones and lacks some. The repertoire has roughly 180,000 clones, approximately 88% of them found once; the top ten carry about 4.1%. Input material: peripheral blood. The receptors derive from a woman younger than 45 with acute or convalescent COVID-19.

CDR3 protein: CASRRENLYGYTF. The CDR3 DNA reads as TGTGCCAGCAGGAGGGAGAACCTTTATGGCTACACCTTC. The rearrangement links TRBV28 to TRBJ1-2; the D is unclear. Germline CDR1 and CDR2: MDHEN and SYDVKM. V shed 6 bases and J shed 5 bases, with 13 bases lying between them. The CDR3 runs 13 residues.

The rearrangement uses TRBV2 and TRBJ2-1, with D perhaps matching TRBD2 (5 bases). V shed 5 bases and J shed 3 bases, with 11 bases lying between them. This CDR3 is 14 amino acids long. From germline, CDR1 is SNHLY and CDR2 FYNNEI. As DNA, the CDR3 is TGTGCCAGCAGTTCCTCTAGCTACTACAATGAGCAGTTCTTC. Translating gives CASSSSSYYNEQFF.

Only one count was recorded for this clone. This chain joins TRBV30 and TRBJ2-2, with D perhaps TRBD1 (6 bases). The CDR3 runs 13 residues. The germline V and J ends were trimmed by 1 base and 13 bases, with 16 bases remaining between them. Germline loops: CDR1 GTSNPN, CDR2 SVGIG (reference sequence). The CDR3 loop reads CAWSESGTTGLFF. For the CDR3, the DNA is TGTGCCTGGAGTGAATCCGGGACAACGGGGCTGTTTTTT.

The rearrangement uses TRBV30 and TRBJ1-1; D may be TRBD1 (6 bases). Germline CDR1 reads GTSNPN; CDR2 reads SVGIG (reference sequence). CDR3 length: 15 residues. Trimming left V 1 base short and J 2 bases short, with 14 bases between. The CDR3 nucleotides are TGTGCCTGGAGTGGACGGGACAACTTAAACACTGAAGCTTTCTTT. Translating it yields CAWSGRDNLNTEAFF.

The V gene is TRBV10-3, the J gene TRBJ2-1; unclear D gene. Germline V gene lookup returns CDR1 ENHRY and CDR2 SYGVKD. The germline V and J ends were trimmed by 7 bases and 0 bases, with 13 bases remaining between them. This CDR3 region has 15 residues. The CDR3 protein is CAITEAPSSYNEQFF. The CDR3 DNA reads TGTGCCATCACCGAGGCGCCGAGCTCCTACAATGAGCAGTTCTTC.

V is TRBV7-8 and J is TRBJ1-2; a possible D gene is TRBD1 (5 bases). V was trimmed by 7 bases and J by 4 bases, leaving 19 bases between them. The CDR3 is made up of 15 amino acids. CDR1 is SGHVS, CDR2 FQNEAQ, per germline. CDR3 region: CASTLRAPPLYGYTF. CDR3 nucleotide sequence: TGTGCCAGCACACTCAGGGCCCCACCTCTCTATGGCTACACCTTC.

The V and J genes are TRBV6-6 and TRBJ2-7; a weak D match, TRBD1 (5 bases). Germline CDR1 MNHNY, CDR2 SVGAGI (reference sequence). V lost 6 bases to trimming and J lost 0 bases, with 6 bases between them. This CDR3 region has 12 residues. CDR3 nucleotides: TGTGCCAGCAGGGGGCCCTCCTACGAGCAGTACTTC. The encoded protein is CASRGPSYEQYF.

This chain uses TRBV6-5 with TRBJ2-2, with D unclear. The V and J ends lost 5 bases and 8 bases respectively, with 9 bases between them. The CDR3 covers 12 residues. Germline values: CDR1 MNHEY, CDR2 SVGAGI. Here the CDR3 reads CASSHPQGELFF. The DNA of the CDR3 is TGTGCCAGCAGTCATCCCCAGGGGGAGCTGTTTTTT.

This clone was seen many times. The rearrangement uses TRBV7-9 and TRBJ1-2; 9 positions match TRBD1. The CDR3 has 14 residues. Trimming at V came to 4 bases and at J to 6 bases, leaving 6 bases not matched to a gene. CDR1 SEHNR and CDR2 FQNEAQ come from the germline V gene (reference sequence). The CDR3 loop is CASSSYDRGDGYTF. In DNA form, the CDR3 reads TGTGCCAGCAGCTCTTACGACAGGGGGGATGGCTACACCTTC.

The chain carries TRBV27 and TRBJ2-7, with D hard to call. Trimming left V 0 bases short and J 2 bases short, with 5 bases between. The germline gives CDR1 MNHEY, CDR2 SMNVEV (reference sequence). This CDR3 spans 13 amino acids. The CDR3 loop reads CASSLSGAYEQYF. DNA for the CDR3: TGTGCCAGCAGTTTATCAGGAGCCTACGAGCAGTACTTC.

The chain carries TRBV2 and TRBJ2-2; 11 nucleotides agree with TRBD2. Germline-derived CDR1 and CDR2 are SNHLY and FYNNEI. This CDR3 is 15 amino acids long. Trimming removed 4 bases from V and 6 bases from J; junction bases left unmatched: 4. The CDR3 region has the DNA TGTGCCAGCAGTGTCATAGCGGGAGGGCCCGGGGAGCTGTTTTTT. Protein sequence: CASSVIAGGPGELFF.

This sequence joins TRBV18 and TRBJ2-2; 8 nucleotides match TRBD2. The V segment lost 3 bases and the J segment 4 bases; nucleotides outside the gene matches: 7. CDR1 KGHSH and CDR2 LQKENI come from the germline V gene. The CDR3 totals 16 residues. The CDR3 DNA sequence: TGTGCCAGCTCACCCTTAGCGGGATTCGGCACCGGGGAGCTGTTTTTT. Protein product: CASSPLAGFGTGELFF.

This rearrangement joins TRBV28 to TRBJ2-3; no firm D call. From germline, CDR1 is MDHEN and CDR2 SYDVKM. The CDR3 contains 13 residues. V was pared by 7 bases and J by 2 bases, with 10 bases between. This CDR3 reads CASNPGTTDTQYF. The CDR3 nucleotides are TGTGCCAGCAATCCAGGAACCACAGATACGCAGTATTTT.